This T cell receptor (beta chain) was captured by sequencing in a study of blood T cell repertoires in COVID-19. Study at large: COVID-19 samples, acute and convalescent, were from the United States, Italy and Spain. Sources were T cells, B-cell-depleted T cells, or PBMCs; the material itself was cDNA or gDNA.

Original processing methods: Amplification with reference gene primers provided the estimates of nucleated cell counts. Assay: immunoSEQ multiplex PCR; the TCRdb copy retains only in-frame clones and omits some. V, J and clone size are those of that table, while D and trimming were read from the DNA. Of 150,000 to 160,000 clones in the sample, about four fifths were seen once. Losses at the gene ends were 3 bases for V and 5 bases for J; bases not matched to a gene: 9. CDR1 and CDR2 (germline): WSHSY, SAAADI. The length of the CDR3 is 16 residues. The chain carries TRBV10-2 and TRBJ2-1; 8 nucleotides agree with TRBD2. Sample: peripheral blood. The receptor comes from a woman aged 55-69 years with acute or convalescent COVID-19. The CDR3 DNA reads as TGCGCCAGCAGTGACCACGGGGGGGCGAGAGACAATGAGCAGTTCTTC. It yields the protein CASSDHGGARDNEQFF.